This TCR beta chain is from a study of early T cells in non-severe SARS-CoV-2 infection. Findings of the study overall: Missing private and CD4 specificities, VDJdb matching favored anti-spike CD8 responses.

TCRdb reprocessed the 5' RACE reads with MiXCR, giving one entry per CDR3 protein. The sample records about 64,000 distinct CDR3 sequences, roughly an eighth being singletons. This CDR3 has 17 residues. V lost 0 bases and J lost 3; bases outside the gene matches: 8. Germline values: CDR1 LGHNA, CDR2 YSLEER. Of note for this clonotype: Antigen specificity is unknown.

The chain joins TRBV4-3 to TRBJ2-7, with 10 bases aligning to TRBD2. This sample comprised whole blood, obtained at baseline. The receptor's source is an adult who was a healthcare worker with PCR-confirmed SARS-CoV-2 infection or an uninfected control (not recorded which). The CDR3 DNA reads as TGCGCCAGCAGCCAAGATCAGGCGACTAGCGGGTACTACGAGCAGTACTTC. As protein: CASSQDQATSGYYEQYF.